This T cell receptor (beta chain) was identified in a study of regulatory T cells in long-lasting Graves disease. This clonotype was found a few times. Antigen specificity is unknown. Time point: persistent/refractory GD, antithyroid drugs over 5 years with positive TRAb. PBMC RNA served as the TCR library source. Enrollment of patients was through an endocrinology department in Xi'an, China. From germline, CDR1 is MGHRA and CDR2 YSYEKL. The CDR3 consists of 17 residues. The V and J ends lost 0 bases and 5 bases respectively, with 19 bases between them. Study-wide findings and caveats: Clonotypes that were public and shared totalled approximately 3,000 in persistent patients versus 850 to 1,000 in new patients. Favored gene segments in persistent disease were TRBV28, TRBJ1-2 and TRBJ2-5.

Construction of TCR beta libraries relied on iRepertoire HTBI primers and on Arm-PCR targeting CDR3 regions. TCRdb ran MiXCR on the multiplex PCR reads and lists one entry per CDR3 protein. The data show about 430,000 distinct CDR3 sequences, around 20% seen once. The TCR comes from a female donor with Graves disease. The V and J genes are TRBV4-1 and TRBJ2-5, with D tentatively TRBD2 (6 bases). The sample here was peripheral blood mononuclear cells (PBMCs), taken when the disease was refractory, from a patient treated with antithyroid drugs. CDR3 in DNA: TGCGCCAGCAGCCAAGATCCCCCACTAGCCACTCGGGAGACCCAGTACTTC. It yields the protein CASSQDPPLATRETQYF.